This T cell receptor beta chain was identified in a study of T cells after yellow fever vaccination. TCRdb reprocessed the 5' RACE reads via MiXCR and lists one record per CDR3 protein. The repertoire holds about 430,000 distinct CDR3 sequences, roughly a sixth seen once, with roughly a sixth in the top ten. CDR1 is SGDLS, CDR2 YYNGEE, per germline. The CDR3 has 13 residues. V was pared by 3 bases and J by 4 bases, with 10 bases between. This TCR was sampled from a man between 18 and 35 years old who received the YFV17D yellow fever vaccine. The sample consisted of PBMCs, taken before the yellow fever booster vaccination. The V call is TRBV9, the J call TRBJ1-2; D unresolved. CDR3: CASSGGGIYGYTF. The CDR3 DNA reads TGTGCCAGCAGCGGCGGAGGGATCTATGGCTACACCTTC.